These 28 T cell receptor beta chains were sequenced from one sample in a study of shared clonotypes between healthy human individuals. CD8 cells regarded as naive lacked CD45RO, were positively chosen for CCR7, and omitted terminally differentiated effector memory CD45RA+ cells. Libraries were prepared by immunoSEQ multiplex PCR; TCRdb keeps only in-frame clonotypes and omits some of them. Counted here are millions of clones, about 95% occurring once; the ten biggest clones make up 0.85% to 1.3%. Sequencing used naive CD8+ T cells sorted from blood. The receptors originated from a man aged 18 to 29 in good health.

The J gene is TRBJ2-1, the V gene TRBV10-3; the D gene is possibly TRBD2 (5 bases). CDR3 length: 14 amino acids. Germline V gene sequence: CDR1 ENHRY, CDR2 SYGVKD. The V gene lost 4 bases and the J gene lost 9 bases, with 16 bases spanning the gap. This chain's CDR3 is CAISGGIGLSEQFF. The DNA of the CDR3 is TGTGCCATCAGTGGAGGGATAGGGCTCAGTGAGCAGTTCTTC.

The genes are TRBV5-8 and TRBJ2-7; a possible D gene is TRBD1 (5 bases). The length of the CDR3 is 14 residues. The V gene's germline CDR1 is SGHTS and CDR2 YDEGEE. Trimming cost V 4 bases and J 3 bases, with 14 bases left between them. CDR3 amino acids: CASSPDSYFYEQYF. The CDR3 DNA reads TGTGCCAGCAGCCCCGACAGCTATTTCTACGAGCAGTACTTC. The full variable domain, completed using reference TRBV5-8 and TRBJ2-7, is EAGVTQSPTHLIKTRGQQATLRCSPISGHTSVYWYQQALGLGLQFLLWYDEGEERNRGNFPPRFSGRQFPNYSSELNVNALELEDSALYLCASSPDSYFYEQYFGPGTRLTVT.

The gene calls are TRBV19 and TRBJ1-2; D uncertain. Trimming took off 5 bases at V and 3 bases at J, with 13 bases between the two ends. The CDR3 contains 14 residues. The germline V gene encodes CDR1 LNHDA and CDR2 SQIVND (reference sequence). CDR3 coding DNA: TGTGCCAGTAGTCCCTCGTCGGGCCACTATGGCTACACCTTC. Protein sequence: CASSPSSGHYGYTF.

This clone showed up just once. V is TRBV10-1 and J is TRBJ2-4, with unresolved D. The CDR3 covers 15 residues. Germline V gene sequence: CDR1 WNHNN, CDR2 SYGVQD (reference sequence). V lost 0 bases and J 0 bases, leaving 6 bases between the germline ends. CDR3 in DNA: TGCGCCAGCAGTGAGTCGACTGTAGCCAAAAACATTCAGTACTTC. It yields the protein CASSESTVAKNIQYF.

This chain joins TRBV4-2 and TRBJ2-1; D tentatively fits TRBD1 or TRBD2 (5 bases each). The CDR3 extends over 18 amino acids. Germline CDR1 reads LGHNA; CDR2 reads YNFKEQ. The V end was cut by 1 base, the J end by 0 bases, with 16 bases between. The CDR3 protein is CASSQAGVWDLSYNEQFF. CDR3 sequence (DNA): TGTGCCAGCAGCCAAGCCGGTGTCTGGGACCTCTCCTACAATGAGCAGTTCTTC.

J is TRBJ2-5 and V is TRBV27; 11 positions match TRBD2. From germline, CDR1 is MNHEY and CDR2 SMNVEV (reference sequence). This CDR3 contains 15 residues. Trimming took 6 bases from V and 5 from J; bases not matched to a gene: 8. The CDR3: CASSSVASGRETQYF. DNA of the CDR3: TGTGCCAGCAGCTCAGTCGCTAGCGGGAGGGAGACCCAGTACTTC.

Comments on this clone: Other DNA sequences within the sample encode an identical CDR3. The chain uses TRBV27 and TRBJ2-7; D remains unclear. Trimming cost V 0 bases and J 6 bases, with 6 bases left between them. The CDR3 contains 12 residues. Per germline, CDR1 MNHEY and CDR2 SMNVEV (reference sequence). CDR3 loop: CASSLSPGEQYF. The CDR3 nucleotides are TGTGCCAGCAGTTTATCCCCCGGCGAGCAGTACTTC.

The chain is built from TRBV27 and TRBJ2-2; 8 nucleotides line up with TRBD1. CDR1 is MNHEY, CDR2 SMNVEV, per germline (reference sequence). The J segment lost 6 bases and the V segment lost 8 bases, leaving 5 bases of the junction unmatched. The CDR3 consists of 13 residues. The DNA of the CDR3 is TGTGCCAGCGGCAGGGGGCAAGCCGGGGAGCTGTTTTTT. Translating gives CASGRGQAGELFF.

The CDR3 here is CASSLATSGAYNEQFF. DNA of the CDR3: TGTGCCAGCAGCTTAGCGACTAGCGGGGCGTACAATGAGCAGTTCTTC. V usage is TRBV7-6 and J usage is TRBJ2-1, with 11 bases matching TRBD2. The V gene end was trimmed by 0 bases and the J gene end by 4 bases; junction bases not matched to a gene: 2. The CDR3 extends over 16 amino acids. Germline assignment: CDR1 SGHVS and CDR2 FNYEAQ.

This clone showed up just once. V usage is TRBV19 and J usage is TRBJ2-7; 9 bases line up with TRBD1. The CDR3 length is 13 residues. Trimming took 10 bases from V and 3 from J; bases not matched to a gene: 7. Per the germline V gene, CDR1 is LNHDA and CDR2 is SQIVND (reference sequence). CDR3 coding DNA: TGTGCCACCGGTTCGGGACAGGGCTACGAGCAGTACTTC. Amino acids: CATGSGQGYEQYF.

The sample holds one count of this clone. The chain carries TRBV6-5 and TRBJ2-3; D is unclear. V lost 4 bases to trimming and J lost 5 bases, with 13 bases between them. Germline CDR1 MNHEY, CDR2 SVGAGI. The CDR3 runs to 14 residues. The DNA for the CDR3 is TGTGCCAGCAGTTTCCTAGACCGGAGAGATACGCAGTATTTT. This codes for CASSFLDRRDTQYF.

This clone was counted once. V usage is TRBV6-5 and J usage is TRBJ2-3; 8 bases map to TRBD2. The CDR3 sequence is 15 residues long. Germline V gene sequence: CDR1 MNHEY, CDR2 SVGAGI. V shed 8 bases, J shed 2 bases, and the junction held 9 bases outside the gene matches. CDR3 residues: CASQVVGGATDTQYF. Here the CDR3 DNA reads TGTGCCAGCCAAGTGGTCGGGGGGGCCACAGATACGCAGTATTTT.

The CDR3 protein is CSVEEVTGPVADNEQFF. The CDR3 DNA follows: TGCAGCGTTGAAGAAGTGACAGGGCCGGTGGCGGACAATGAGCAGTTCTTC. The chain employs TRBV29-1 and TRBJ2-1; TRBD1 matches at 7 bases. Trimming at V came to 0 bases and at J to 5 bases, leaving 13 bases not matched to a gene. The CDR3 has 17 residues. CDR1 and CDR2 from the germline V gene are SQVTM and ANQGSEA.

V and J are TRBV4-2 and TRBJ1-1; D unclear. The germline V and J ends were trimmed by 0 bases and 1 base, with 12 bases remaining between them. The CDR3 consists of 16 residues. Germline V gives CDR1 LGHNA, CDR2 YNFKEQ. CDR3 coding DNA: TGTGCCAGCAGCCAAGATCCTTTGGTTGGGAACACTGAAGCTTTCTTT. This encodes CASSQDPLVGNTEAFF.

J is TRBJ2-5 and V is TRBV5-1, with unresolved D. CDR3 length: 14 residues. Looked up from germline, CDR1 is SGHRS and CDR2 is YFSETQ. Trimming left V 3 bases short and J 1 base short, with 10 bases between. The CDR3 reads CASSYFSPQETQYF. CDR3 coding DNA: TGCGCCAGCAGCTACTTCTCCCCCCAAGAGACCCAGTACTTC.

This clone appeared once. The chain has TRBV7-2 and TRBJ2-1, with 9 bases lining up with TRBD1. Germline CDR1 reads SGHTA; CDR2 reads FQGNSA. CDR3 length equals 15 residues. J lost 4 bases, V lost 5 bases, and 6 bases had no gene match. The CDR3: CASSRTGARYNEQFF. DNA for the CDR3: TGTGCCAGCAGCAGGACAGGGGCGAGGTACAATGAGCAGTTCTTC.

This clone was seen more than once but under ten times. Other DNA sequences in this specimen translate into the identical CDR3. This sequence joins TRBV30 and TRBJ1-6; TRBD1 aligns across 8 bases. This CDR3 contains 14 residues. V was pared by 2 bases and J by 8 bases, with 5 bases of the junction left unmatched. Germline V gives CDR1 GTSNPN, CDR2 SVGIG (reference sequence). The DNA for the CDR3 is TGTGCCTGGAGTCCCGGACAGGGTGATTCACCCCTCCACTTT. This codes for CAWSPGQGDSPLHF.

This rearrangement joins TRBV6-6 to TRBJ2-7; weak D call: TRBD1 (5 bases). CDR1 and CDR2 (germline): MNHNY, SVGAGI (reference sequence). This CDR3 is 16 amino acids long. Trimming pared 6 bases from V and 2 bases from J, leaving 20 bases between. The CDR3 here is CASSPETDSITYEQYF. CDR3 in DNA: TGTGCCAGCAGCCCAGAGACCGACAGCATTACCTACGAGCAGTACTTC.

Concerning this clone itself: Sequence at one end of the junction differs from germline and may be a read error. The CDR3 region is CASSQDRLADVRYAVF. In nucleotides, the CDR3 is TGCGCCAGCAGCCAAGATAGGCTAGCGGACGTCAGATACGCAGTATTT. The J gene is TRBJ2-3, the V gene TRBV4-3; 7 bases agree with TRBD2. Germline CDR1 reads LGHNA; CDR2 reads YSLEER. CDR3 length: 16 amino acids.

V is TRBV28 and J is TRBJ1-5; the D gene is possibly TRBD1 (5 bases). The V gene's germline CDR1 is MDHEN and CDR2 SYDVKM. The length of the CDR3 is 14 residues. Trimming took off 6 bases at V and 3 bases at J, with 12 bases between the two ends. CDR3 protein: CASRPQGYNQPQHF. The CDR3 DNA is TGTGCCAGCAGGCCTCAGGGATACAATCAGCCCCAGCATTTT.

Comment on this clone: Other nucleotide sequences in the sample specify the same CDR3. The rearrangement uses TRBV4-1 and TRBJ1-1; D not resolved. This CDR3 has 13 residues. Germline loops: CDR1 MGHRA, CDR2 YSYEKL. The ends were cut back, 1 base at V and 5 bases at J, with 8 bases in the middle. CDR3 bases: TGCGCCAGCAGCCAAGTGGGAGATACTGAAGCTTTCTTT. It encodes CASSQVGDTEAFF.

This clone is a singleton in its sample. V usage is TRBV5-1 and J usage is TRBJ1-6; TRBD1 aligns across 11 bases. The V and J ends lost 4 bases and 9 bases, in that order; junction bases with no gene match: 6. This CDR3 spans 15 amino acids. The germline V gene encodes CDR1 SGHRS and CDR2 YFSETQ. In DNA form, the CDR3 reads TGCGCCAGCAGCGGGGCCGGGACAGGGGGTTCACCCCTCCACTTT. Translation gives CASSGAGTGGSPLHF.

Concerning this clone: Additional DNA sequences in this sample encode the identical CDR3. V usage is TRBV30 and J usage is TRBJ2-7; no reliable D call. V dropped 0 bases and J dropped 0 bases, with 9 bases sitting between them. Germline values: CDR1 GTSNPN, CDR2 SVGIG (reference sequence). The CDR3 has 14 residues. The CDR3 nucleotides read TGTGCCTGGAGTGTACAGTTAAGCTCCTACGAGCAGTACTTC. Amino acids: CAWSVQLSSYEQYF.

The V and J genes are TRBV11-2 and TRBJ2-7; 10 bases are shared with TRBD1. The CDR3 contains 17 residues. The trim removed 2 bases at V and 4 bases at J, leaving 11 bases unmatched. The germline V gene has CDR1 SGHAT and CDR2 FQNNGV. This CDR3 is CASSLYLGTGDLYEQYF. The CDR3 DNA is TGTGCCAGCAGCTTATACTTAGGGACAGGGGATCTATACGAGCAGTACTTC. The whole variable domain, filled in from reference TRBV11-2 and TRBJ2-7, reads EAGVAQSPRYKIIEKRQSVAFWCNPISGHATLYWYQQILGQGPKLLIQFQNNGVVDDSQLPKDRFSAERLKGVDSTLKIQPAKLEDSAVYLCASSLYLGTGDLYEQYFGPGTRLTVT.

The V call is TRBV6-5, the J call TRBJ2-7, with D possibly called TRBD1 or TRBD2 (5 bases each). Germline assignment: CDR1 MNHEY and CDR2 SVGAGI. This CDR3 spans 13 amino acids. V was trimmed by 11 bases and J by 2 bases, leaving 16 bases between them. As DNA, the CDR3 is TGTGCCGGGAGCCGGGACGTAGCCTACGAGCAGTACTTC. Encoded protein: CAGSRDVAYEQYF.

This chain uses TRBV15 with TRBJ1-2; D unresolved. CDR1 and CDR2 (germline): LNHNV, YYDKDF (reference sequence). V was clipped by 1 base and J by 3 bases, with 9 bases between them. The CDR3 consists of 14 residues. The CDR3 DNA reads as TGTGCCACCAGCAGAGTAGCAGTCCACTATGGCTACACCTTC. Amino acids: CATSRVAVHYGYTF. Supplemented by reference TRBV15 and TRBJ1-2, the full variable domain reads DAMVIQNPRYQVTQFGKPVTLSCSQTLNHNVMYWYQQKSSQAPKLLFHYYDKDFNNEADTPDNFQSRRPNTSFCFLDIRSPGLGDTAMYLCATSRVAVHYGYTFGSGTRLTVV.

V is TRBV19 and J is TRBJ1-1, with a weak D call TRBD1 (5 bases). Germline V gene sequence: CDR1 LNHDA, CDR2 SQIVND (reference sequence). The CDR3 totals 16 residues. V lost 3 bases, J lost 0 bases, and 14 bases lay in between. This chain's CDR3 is CASSMGWGKMNTEAFF. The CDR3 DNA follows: TGTGCCAGTAGTATGGGCTGGGGCAAAATGAACACTGAAGCTTTCTTT.

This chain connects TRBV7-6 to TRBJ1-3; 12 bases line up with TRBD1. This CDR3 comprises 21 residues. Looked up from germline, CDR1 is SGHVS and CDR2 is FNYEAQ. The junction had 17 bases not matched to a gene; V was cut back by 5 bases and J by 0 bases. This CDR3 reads CASSTGGPGQGARFSGNTIYF. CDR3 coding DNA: TGTGCCAGCAGCACCGGGGGGCCGGGACAGGGGGCTCGTTTCTCTGGAAACACCATATATTTT.